The 23 T cell receptor beta chains listed next were all sequenced from one sample in a study of T cells after yellow fever vaccination. TCRdb fed the 5' RACE reads into MiXCR, producing one record per CDR3 protein. The data contain some 670,000 distinct CDR3 sequences, around an eighth of them singletons. The sequencing used PBMCs, collected on the day of the yellow fever booster vaccination. The receptors come from a man younger than 40 who received the YFV17D yellow fever vaccine.

The chain employs TRBV15 and TRBJ2-7; D uncertain. This CDR3 is built from 13 residues. V gave up 0 bases and J gave up 2 bases, with 5 bases separating them. Germline CDR1 and CDR2: LNHNV and YYDKDF (reference sequence). The CDR3 nucleotides are TGTGCCACCAGCAGAGATCCTCCCTACGAGCAGTACTTC. This translates into CATSRDPPYEQYF.

Worth noting for this clonotype: Just one base apart from a much larger clone, this may be a read error. The chain couples TRBV2 to TRBJ2-1, with D hard to call. The CDR3 runs to 11 residues. In germline, CDR1 is SNHLY, CDR2 FYNNEI. CDR3 sequence reads: CASSYNNEPFF. Written as DNA, the CDR3 is TGTGCCAGCAGTTACAACAATGAGCCGTTCTTC.

This clonotype was recorded at least ten times. V gene TRBV7-9 combines with J gene TRBJ2-2; no clear D. The germline CDR1 and CDR2 sequences are SEHNR and FQNEAQ (reference sequence). The germline V and J ends were trimmed by 0 bases and 3 bases, with 2 bases remaining between them. The CDR3 totals 13 residues. This CDR3 is CASSLAHTGELFF. The DNA for the CDR3 is TGTGCCAGCAGCTTAGCGCACACCGGGGAGCTGTTTTTT.

This clonotype has more than one count but fewer than ten. J is TRBJ2-7 and V is TRBV12-3 or TRBV12-4, with 11 bases matching TRBD2. CDR3 size: 15 residues. J gave up 3 bases and V 5 bases, and 6 bases lay outside the gene matches. The CDR3 reads CASSGTGLADYEQYF. The CDR3, as DNA: TGTGCCAGCAGTGGGACGGGACTAGCGGACTACGAGCAGTACTTC.

A few counts support this clonotype. The rearrangement joins TRBV7-9 to TRBJ2-1, with 7 bases aligning to TRBD2. V shed 4 bases, J shed 12 bases, and the junction held 6 bases outside the gene matches. This CDR3 spans 12 amino acids. Germline V gene sequence: CDR1 SEHNR, CDR2 FQNEAQ (reference sequence). CDR3 loop: CASSSNGTTQFF. In DNA, the CDR3 is TGTGCCAGCAGCTCAAACGGGACTACGCAGTTCTTC. Combining the CDR3 with reference TRBV7-9 and TRBJ2-1 gives the whole variable domain DTGVSQNPRHKITKRGQNVTFRCDPISEHNRLYWYRQTLGQGPEFLTYFQNEAQLEKSRLLSDRFSAERPKGSFSTLEIQRTEQGDSAMYLCASSSNGTTQFFGPGTRLTVL.

The V and J genes are TRBV5-1 and TRBJ2-1, with 15 positions matching TRBD2. Germline V CDR1 and CDR2: SGHRS, YFSETQ. Germline trimming cut 4 bases from V and 9 bases from J; bases unmatched to any gene: 5. The CDR3 spans 15 residues. In DNA form, the CDR3 reads TGCGCCAGCAGCAACCCGGGACTAGCGGGAGGTGAGCAGTTCTTC. Protein product: CASSNPGLAGGEQFF. The complete variable domain, with remaining parts taken from reference TRBV5-1 and TRBJ2-1, reads KAGVTQTPRYLIKTRGQQVTLSCSPISGHRSVSWYQQTPGQGLQFLFEYFSETQRNKGNFPGRFSGRQFSNSRSEMNVSTLELGDSALYLCASSNPGLAGGEQFFGPGTRLTVL.

This clonotype was counted a few times. The CDR3 sequence is CASSLAVPGQAYNEQFF. The DNA for the CDR3 is TGTGCCAGCAGCTTGGCAGTGCCGGGACAGGCCTACAATGAGCAGTTCTTC. This chain joins TRBV5-4 and TRBJ2-1, with 8 bases aligning to TRBD1. Germline-derived CDR1 and CDR2 are SGHNT and YYREEE (reference sequence). With V trimmed by 0 bases and J by 2 bases, 7 bases remained unmatched. This CDR3 region has 17 residues. The variable domain in full, with the rest retrieved from reference TRBV5-4 and TRBJ2-1, is ETGVTQSPTHLIKTRGQQVTLRCSSQSGHNTVSWYQQALGQGPQFIFQYYREEENGRGNFPPRFSGLQFPNYSSELNVNALELDDSALYLCASSLAVPGQAYNEQFFGPGTRLTVL.

This clonotype turned up a few times. The genes are TRBV19 and TRBJ2-1; 10 bases are shared with TRBD2. The V gene's germline CDR1 is LNHDA and CDR2 SQIVND (reference sequence). The CDR3 is made up of 12 amino acids. The trim removed 8 bases at V and 5 bases at J, leaving 0 bases unmatched. This CDR3 reads CASGLADNEQFF. CDR3 sequence (DNA): TGTGCCAGTGGACTAGCGGACAATGAGCAGTTCTTC. The full variable domain, with the rest looked up from reference TRBV19 and TRBJ2-1, is DGGITQSPKYLFRKEGQNVTLSCEQNLNHDAMYWYRQDPGQGLRLIYYSQIVNDFQKGDIAEGYSVSREKKESFPLTVTSAQKNPTAFYLCASGLADNEQFFGPGTRLTVL.

This clonotype was counted at least ten times. CDR3 DNA: TGTGCCACCAGTGACCTCTCCCCGATTGGGTACAATGAGCAGTTCTTC. It yields the protein CATSDLSPIGYNEQFF. The gene calls are TRBV24-1 and TRBJ2-1; no reliable D call. Germline CDR1 is KGHDR and CDR2 is SFDVKD. This CDR3 is built from 16 residues. Deletions cut 4 bases from V and 4 bases from J, with 16 bases between.

The chain joins TRBV20-1 to TRBJ2-1; 8 bases line up with TRBD2. There are 16 residues in the CDR3. CDR1 and CDR2 (germline): DFQATT, SNEGSKA (reference sequence). J gave up 0 bases and V 0 bases, and 4 bases lay outside the gene matches. The CDR3: CSARDPSGRSYNEQFF. Written as DNA, the CDR3 is TGCAGTGCTAGAGATCCTAGCGGGCGCTCCTACAATGAGCAGTTCTTC.

This clonotype was observed a few times. This chain uses TRBV19 with TRBJ1-1, with a weak D call TRBD1 (6 bases). The germline CDR1 and CDR2 sequences are LNHDA and SQIVND (reference sequence). Trimming stripped 7 bases from V and 0 bases from J, with 18 bases between. The CDR3 loop spans 16 amino acids. The DNA for the CDR3 is TGTGCCAGTAATAAAAAACAGGGTTCTCTGAACACTGAAGCTTTCTTT. Protein sequence: CASNKKQGSLNTEAFF.

This clonotype turned up a few times. V usage is TRBV7-8 and J usage is TRBJ2-1; D unclear. Trimming shortened V by 5 bases and J by 6 bases, and 23 bases separated the two germline ends. The CDR3 length is 17 residues. Germline CDR1 and CDR2: SGHVS and FQNEAQ. The CDR3, as DNA: TGTGCCAGCAGCCTAAGAAGGGAAGCGAGGCGCTTCAATGAGCAGTTCTTC. Its protein is CASSLRREARRFNEQFF.

The V gene is TRBV10-2, the J gene TRBJ1-2; a weak D match, TRBD1 (6 bases). Trimming stripped 4 bases from V and 2 bases from J, with 11 bases between. Germline CDR1 is WSHSY and CDR2 is SAAADI. The CDR3 is 14 amino acids. The CDR3 here is CASSARTGNYGYTF. CDR3 DNA sequence: TGCGCCAGCAGTGCCAGAACAGGGAACTATGGCTACACCTTC.

The chain joins TRBV7-9 to TRBJ1-1; TRBD1 might be the D (6 bases). CDR1 and CDR2 (germline): SEHNR, FQNEAQ (reference sequence). The CDR3 has 14 residues. Trimming stripped 5 bases from V and 5 bases from J, with 15 bases between. The CDR3 region is CASSPRGGVTEAFF. For the CDR3, the DNA is TGTGCCAGCAGCCCGAGGGGGGGGGTTACTGAAGCTTTCTTT.

The V call is TRBV27, the J call TRBJ2-2; D might be TRBD1 or TRBD2, each matching 6 bases. This CDR3 region has 14 residues. Germline loops: CDR1 MNHEY, CDR2 SMNVEV (reference sequence). V lost 8 bases and J lost 1, with 11 bases in between. The CDR3 reads CASQGRGNTGELFF. CDR3 DNA sequence: TGTGCCAGCCAGGGGCGGGGGAACACCGGGGAGCTGTTTTTT.

The CDR3 region has the DNA TGTGCCAGTGCCTCATCCTCCTACTACGAGCAGTACTTC. It specifies CASASSSYYEQYF. The chain uses TRBV7-9 and TRBJ2-7; unclear D gene. V was cut by 9 bases and J by 3 bases, with 15 bases left in between. The CDR3 is 13 amino acids. CDR1 is SEHNR and CDR2 is FQNEAQ in the germline V gene (reference sequence).

The chain has TRBV30 and TRBJ2-5; 9 bases map to TRBD1. This CDR3 has 14 residues. V lost 4 bases, J lost 5 bases, and 8 bases stayed unmatched. The germline gives CDR1 GTSNPN, CDR2 SVGIG (reference sequence). CDR3 residues: CAWTWGDRAETQYF. Written as DNA, the CDR3 is TGTGCCTGGACCTGGGGGGACAGGGCGGAGACCCAGTACTTC.

The rearrangement links TRBV15 to TRBJ1-1; D not certain. Deletions cut 0 bases from V and 6 bases from J, with 14 bases between. CDR1 is LNHNV and CDR2 is YYDKDF in the germline V gene (reference sequence). This CDR3 contains 15 residues. In nucleotides, the CDR3 is TGTGCCACCAGCAGAGATTTAGGCGGAAATGCTGAAGCTTTCTTT. This encodes CATSRDLGGNAEAFF.

This clonotype has more than one count but fewer than ten. The V gene is TRBV20-1, the J gene TRBJ1-1; maybe TRBD1 (5 bases). This CDR3 is 14 amino acids long. CDR1 is DFQATT, CDR2 SNEGSKA, per germline (reference sequence). V was clipped by 6 bases and J by 6 bases, with 20 bases between them. CDR3 residues: CSANPQEYGAEAFF. CDR3 nucleotide sequence: TGCAGTGCAAATCCACAGGAATACGGGGCTGAAGCTTTCTTT.

This clonotype was found a few times. V and J are TRBV28 and TRBJ2-7, with a tentative D call TRBD1 (6 bases). The germline V and J ends were trimmed by 2 bases and 6 bases, with 11 bases remaining between them. This CDR3 is 13 amino acids long. Germline-derived CDR1 and CDR2 are MDHEN and SYDVKM. CDR3 in DNA: TGTGCCAGCAGTTTAGACAGGCTGGGCGAGCAGTACTTC. This sequence encodes CASSLDRLGEQYF. Full variable domain (missing parts from reference TRBV28 and TRBJ2-7): DVKVTQSSRYLVKRTGEKVFLECVQDMDHENMFWYRQDPGLGLRLIYFSYDVKMKEKGDIPEGYSVSREKKERFSLILESASTNQTSMYLCASSLDRLGEQYFGPGTRLTVT.

The gene calls are TRBV6-2 or TRBV6-3 and TRBJ2-7, with a tentative D call TRBD2 (6 bases). Trimming pared 2 bases from V and 5 bases from J, leaving 16 bases between. From germline, CDR1 is MNHEY and CDR2 SVGEGT. This CDR3 is built from 15 residues. The chain's CDR3 is CASSYARGGRDEQYF. In nucleotides, the CDR3 is TGTGCCAGCAGTTACGCCCGCGGAGGGAGAGACGAGCAGTACTTC.

This clonotype has just a few counts. This chain links TRBV20-1 with TRBJ2-2; D is possibly TRBD1 (6 bases). CDR1 is DFQATT, CDR2 SNEGSKA, per germline (reference sequence). The CDR3 length is 13 residues. The CDR3 nucleotides read TGCGGAGCCGGGACACTAAACACCGGGGAGCTGTTTTTT. Translating gives CGAGTLNTGELFF.

The chain carries TRBV14 and TRBJ2-1, with unresolved D. Trimming shortened V by 1 base and J by 5 bases, and 12 bases separated the two germline ends. CDR1 and CDR2 from the germline V gene are SGHDN and FVKESK. There are 15 residues in the CDR3. The CDR3 region has the DNA TGTGCCAGCAGCCAAGGGATATACTCAAACAATGAGCAGTTCTTC. It is translated as CASSQGIYSNNEQFF. The full variable domain, its missing parts supplied by reference TRBV14 and TRBJ2-1, is EAGVTQFPSHSVIEKGQTVTLRCDPISGHDNLYWYRRVMGKEIKFLLHFVKESKQDESGMPNNRFLAERTGGTYSTLKVQPAELEDSGVYFCASSQGIYSNNEQFFGPGTRLTVL.